Listed below are T cell receptor beta chains from one sample, sequenced in a study of T cells in Graves' hyperthyroidism and ophthalmopathy. TCRdb re-called the multiplex PCR reads through MiXCR, storing one row per CDR3 protein. The data show 400,000 or so distinct CDR3 sequences, roughly 15% seen once. The sample comprised blood. The receptors were gathered from a woman aged 55-70 years with Graves' ophthalmopathy. Each CDR3 is given with its conserved first and last residue. A D gene is named only where the DNA matches it firmly. The size entry is marked missing in some rows and otherwise reads once, few, many or a size class.

TRBJ1-1,-,many,TRBV18,TGTGCCAGCTCACCACTCTCTGACACTGAAGCTTTCTTT,CASSPLSDTEAFF
TRBJ2-5,-,-,TRBV7-8,TGTGCCAGCAGCTTCGGGTCTTTAAAGGAGCGCTTCCAAGGGACCCAGTACTTC,CASSFGSLKERFQGTQYF
TRBJ2-1,TRBD2,many,TRBV2,TGTGCCAGCAGTTCCGGGACTAGCGGGGCCAGCTCCTACAATGAGCAGTTCTTC,CASSSGTSGASSYNEQFF
TRBJ2-5,-,-,TRBV28,TGTGCCAGCAGTTTAGGGGGCGGAAAAAAGTACTTC,CASSLGGGKKYF
TRBJ2-7,TRBD1,many,TRBV6-5,TGTGCCAGCAGTTACTCCGGCAGGGGGCCTAGCTCCTACGAGCAGTACTTC,CASSYSGRGPSSYEQYF
TRBJ2-1,-,many,TRBV20-1,TGCAGTGCTGACCCTCAAGGAGGGGGGTACAATGAGCAGTTCTTC,CSADPQGGGYNEQFF
TRBJ1-1,TRBD1,many,TRBV7-2,TGTGCCAGCAGCTCCACAGGGGTTAGGGCTGAAGCTTTCTTT,CASSSTGVRAEAFF
TRBJ2-7,-,-,TRBV9,TGTGCCAGCAGCGTAGTTGCAGACAGCTACGAGCAGTACTTC,CASSVVADSYEQYF
TRBJ2-3,TRBD1,many,TRBV7-6,TGTGCCAGCAGCCCCGGGACAGGGGCCGATACGCAGTATTTT,CASSPGTGADTQYF
TRBJ2-2,TRBD2,many,TRBV20-1,TGCAGTGCTAGTCGGGGGAGGGCCGGGGGCGGGGAGCTGTTTTTT,CSASRGRAGGGELFF
TRBJ2-1,TRBD2,many,TRBV11-2,TGTGCCAGCAGGGTTGGCGGGGGCTACAATGAGCAGTTCTTC,CASRVGGGYNEQFF
TRBJ2-7,TRBD2,-,TRBV29-1,TGCAGCGCTCTCCAGGGAGGGGACGGGAAGGAGTACTTC,CSALQGGDGKEYF
TRBJ2-1,-,many,TRBV20-1,TGCAGTGCTATCGATAGGCTAGTTGGGAATGAGCAGTTCTTC,CSAIDRLVGNEQFF
TRBJ1-4,-,few,TRBV19,TGTGCCAGTAGTGGGGGACTCGCGGTCGAAAAACTGTTTTTT,CASSGGLAVEKLFF